These T cell receptor beta chains were read from a single sample in a study of immune characteristics of hereditary and idiopathic chronic pancreatitis. TCRdb's table, derived via immunoSEQ multiplex PCR, lists solely in-frame clones and lacks some. The table has 13,000 to 15,000 clones, 70% to 75% seen once. The sample was pancreas tissue with hereditary chronic pancreatitis. These receptors were taken from a human donor with chronic pancreatitis. The conserved cysteine and the conserved F or W are not part of the CDR3 here. The order of the fields is V gene, J gene, CDR3 protein.

TRBV29-1	TRBJ1-4	SVKATGGVSEKLF
TRBV28	TRBJ2-3	ASSLMGEGTDTQY
TRBV29-1	TRBJ2-1	SVARDTHNEQF
TRBV14	TRBJ2-1	ASSQARLAGNEQF
TRBV20-1	TRBJ2-3	SASLAGADTQY
TRBV7-2	TRBJ1-3	ASSRQGGNTIY
TRBV12-5	TRBJ2-1	ASGRGTGPNNEQF
TRBV21-1	TRBJ1-6	ASSTRDRGLESPLH
TRBV6-5	TRBJ2-1	ASSSRAAGGNEQF
TRBV24-1	TRBJ1-5	ATSDWVGNQPQH
TRBV5-1	TRBJ2-1	ASSLGTGEYNEQF